Below, one T cell receptor (beta chain) is given with its context. Clinical histories supplied by participants themselves formed the basis of cohort assignment. In the 2 weeks before study entry, exposed participants met a COVID-19 case, which was PCR-confirmed or clinician-diagnosed. Authors' analysis steps: From reference gene primer amplification, estimates of nucleated cell counts were derived. Sequencing was performed with immunoSEQ multiplex PCR; in TCRdb, only in-frame clones are kept and a portion is missing. The DNA was the basis for D and trimming; V, J and clone size are from that table. The sample includes some 240,000 clones, around 90% of them seen just once. These data belong to a study of blood T cell repertoires in COVID-19. V dropped 3 bases and J dropped 2 bases, with 15 bases sitting between them. The CDR3 totals 16 residues. Germline V CDR1 and CDR2: SNHLY, FYNNEI.

This receptor was identified in a woman aged 40 to 49 who had been exposed to COVID-19. V and J are TRBV2 and TRBJ2-3, with D possibly TRBD1 on 6 matching bases. The sequencing sample was made of PBMCs or T cells enriched from blood (not recorded which). CDR3 in amino acids: CASSDGNDRYTDTQYF. The CDR3 DNA reads TGTGCCAGCAGTGATGGAAACGACAGGTACACAGATACGCAGTATTTT. Full variable domain (missing parts from reference TRBV2 and TRBJ2-3): EPEVTQTPSHQVTQMGQEVILRCVPISNHLYFYWYRQILGQKVEFLVSFYNNEISEKSEIFDDQFSVERPDGSNFTLKIRSTKLEDSAMYFCASSDGNDRYTDTQYFGPGTRLTVL.